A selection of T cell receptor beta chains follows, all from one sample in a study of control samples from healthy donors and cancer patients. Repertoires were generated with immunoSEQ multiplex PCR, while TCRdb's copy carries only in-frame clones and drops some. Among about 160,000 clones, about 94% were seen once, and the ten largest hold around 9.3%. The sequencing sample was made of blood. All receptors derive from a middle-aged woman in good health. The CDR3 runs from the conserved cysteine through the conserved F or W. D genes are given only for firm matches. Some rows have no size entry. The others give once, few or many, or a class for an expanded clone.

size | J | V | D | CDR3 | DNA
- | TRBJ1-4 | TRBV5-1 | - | CASSLAGTTNEKLFF | TGCGCCAGCAGCTTGGCGGGGACAACTAATGAAAAACTGTTTTTT
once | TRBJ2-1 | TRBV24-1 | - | CATSSPGTGGDNEQFF | TGTGCCACCAGTTCACCGGGAACAGGCGGGGACAATGAGCAGTTCTTC
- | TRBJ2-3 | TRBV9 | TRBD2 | CASSARTSGNTDTQYF | TGTGCCAGCAGCGCCCGGACTAGCGGGAACACAGATACGCAGTATTTT
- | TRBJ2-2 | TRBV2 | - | CASSEALGGTGELFF | TGTGCCAGCAGTGAAGCGTTAGGGGGAACCGGGGAGCTGTTTTTT
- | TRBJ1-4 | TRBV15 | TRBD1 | CATSRDPITHRGERKLFF | TGTGCCACCAGCAGAGATCCTATTACACACAGGGGGGAGCGAAAACTGTTTTTT
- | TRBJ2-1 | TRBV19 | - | CASSIGSSYNEQFF | TGTGCCAGTAGTATAGGGAGCTCCTACAATGAGCAGTTCTTC
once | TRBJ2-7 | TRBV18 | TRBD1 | CASSLDRGLMGEQYF | TGTGCCAGCTCACTAGACAGGGGGCTGATGGGAGAGCAGTACTTC
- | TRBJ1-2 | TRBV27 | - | CAAQGRTGYTF | TGTGCCGCCCAGGGACGGACTGGCTACACCTTC
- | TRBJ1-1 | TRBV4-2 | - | CASKGEGTEAFF | TGTGCCAGCAAAGGCGAAGGGACTGAAGCTTTCTTT
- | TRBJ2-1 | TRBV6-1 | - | CASSDPSRLPVDNEQFF | TGTGCCAGCAGTGATCCCTCAAGACTGCCCGTGGACAATGAGCAGTTCTTC
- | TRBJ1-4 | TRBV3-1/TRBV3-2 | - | CASSPRVSASEKLFF | TGTGCCAGCAGCCCCAGGGTATCGGCATCCGAAAAACTGTTTTTT
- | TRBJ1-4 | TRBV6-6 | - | CASSRFHSEKLFF | TGTGCCAGCAGTAGATTTCATAGTGAAAAACTGTTTTTT
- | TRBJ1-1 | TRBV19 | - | CASSMIRDTEAFF | TGTGCCAGTAGTATGATTCGAGACACTGAAGCTTTCTTT
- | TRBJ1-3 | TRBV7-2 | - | CASSLVVTAGNTIYF | TGTGCCAGCAGCTTAGTAGTGACAGCCGGAAACACCATATATTTT
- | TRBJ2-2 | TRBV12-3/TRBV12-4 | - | CASSQIPPGELFF | TGTGCCAGCAGCCAAATCCCGCCCGGGGAGCTGTTTTTT